This T cell receptor beta chain was identified in a study of radiation and T cells in renal cell carcinoma. Across the study: Nephrectomy followed 15 Gy stereotactic body radiation by 4 weeks.

Sample time point: baseline pretreatment blood. Treatment of the sample: 15 Gy SBRT to primary tumor, nephrectomy 4 weeks later. The protocol was immunoSEQ multiplex PCR, while the TCRdb copy is restricted to in-frame clones and leaves out a portion. This table holds 110,000 to 150,000 clones, less than 90% found once. The length of the CDR3 is 13 residues. Germline CDR1 reads SGHDN; CDR2 reads FVKESK. V gave up 2 bases and J gave up 9 bases; unmatched junction bases: 2. The V call is TRBV14, the J call TRBJ2-1, with TRBD1 identical over 9 bases. The TCR comes from a woman aged 45-59 years with renal cell carcinoma. Sequenced material: blood, taken from a patient whose treatment included radiotherapy and nephrectomy. CDR3 amino acids: CASSQNRGLEQFF. In nucleotides, the CDR3 is TGTGCCAGCAGCCAAAACAGGGGGCTTGAGCAGTTCTTC.